The present T cell receptor beta chain was sequenced within a study of CD8+ T cells in alopecia areata. Study background: At a dose of 5 to 10 mg twice daily, oral tofacitinib was given to treated patients.

The treatment here: oral pan-JAK inhibitor, 5-10 mg twice daily. The length of the CDR3 is 12 residues. CDR1 MNHEY and CDR2 SVGAGI come from the germline V gene. The V and J ends lost 6 bases and 8 bases respectively, with 10 bases between them. Study conclusions and caveats: Among the top 100, expanded CD8+ clones were significantly decreased by tofacitinib, as was scalp clonality.

About this clone itself: Its target is not known.

Reverse transcription of extracted RNA yielded cDNA, which provided the sequencing template. Profiling relied on immunoSEQ multiplex PCR, and the TCRdb table lists in-frame clones only, not all of them. The table has about 190,000 clones, less than 65% seen once. The sequence was obtained from a human donor with alopecia areata. This chain connects TRBV6-5 to TRBJ1-4; the D is unclear. This sample comprised CD4+ T cells sorted from blood, obtained at week 4, from a patient treated with tofacitinib. As DNA, the CDR3 is TGTGCCAGCAGCTCAGCTGGGGAAAAACTGTTTTTT. Translating it yields CASSSAGEKLFF.